Here is one TCR beta chain with its context. V lost 2 bases, J lost 5 bases, and 6 bases stayed unmatched. The CDR3 extends over 16 amino acids. Germline values: CDR1 SGDLS, CDR2 YYNGEE. The source of the sample is a study of T cell changes during pregnancy in multiple sclerosis. TCRdb's copy holds only in-frame clones and misses some; the assay was immunoSEQ multiplex PCR. The sample has 100,000 or so clones, 90% to 95% seen once. The source was peripheral blood, collected in the third trimester of pregnancy. The chain uses TRBV9 and TRBJ2-1; 11 nucleotides match TRBD2. The clonotype comes from a female donor with multiple sclerosis, enrolled in a pregnancy study. CDR3 residues: CASSVRLAGLDNEQFF. CDR3 coding DNA: TGTGCCAGCAGCGTTAGACTAGCGGGACTCGACAATGAGCAGTTCTTC.